Given below is one TCR beta chain in context. This clone was detected ten times or more. Its antigen is not yet known. No much larger clone exists at a distance of one base, and base qualities are not known. The record originates from a study of beta chain features in type 1 diabetes listed by TCRdb under 2018. Context from the whole study: Mean age, gender distribution, total cell number and subset yield were not different between patients and healthy donors. Across all samples, about 110 million sorted cells were examined, and cell number per subset correlated strongly with RNA yield. In the study, recently diagnosed type 1 diabetes patients and matched healthy donors were compared on the TCRB repertoires of their sorted circulating CD4+ T cell subsets. Regulatory and stem cell-like memory subsets were obtained from only 8 patients and about 8 healthy donors, while naive and central memory subsets were obtained from all 30 or so donors.

The entire amount of isolated RNA was reverse transcribed using the High Capacity cDNA Reverse Transcription Kit, so the sequenced TCRB transcripts were expressed ones. Deep immunoSEQ sequencing was performed on naive, central memory and regulatory T cell samples, with an average of approximately 3.9 million total reads per sample. Sorted cells were lysed in RLT buffer, and RNA was extracted using DNase-treated RNeasy Micro or Mini kits according to cell number. To prevent cross-contamination, every cell subset was processed on its own, while patient and healthy donor samples were processed together. The immunoSEQ multiplex PCR was used to amplify TCRB sequences from cDNA, yielding 87-bp fragments that span the CDR3 region. The amplicons were sequenced using the Illumina HiSeq platform. As for the authors' bioinformatics: PCR bias was computationally corrected using synthetic template baselines, reads within Hamming distance 2 were collapsed, and singletons that could not be merged were discarded. Reads were aligned against IMGT so that V, D and J genes, CDR3 length and insertions or deletions at six rearrangement sites could be assigned. Within each subset, clonotype counts were normalized to sorted cell number, after which true diversity and Gini coefficients were computed with the tcR R package. The overlap coefficient, calculated on TCRB nucleotide sequences, was used to measure repertoire sharing. Out-of-frame TCRB sequences from naive cells were analyzed as a proxy for the pre-selection repertoire. What TCRdb holds here is the immuneACCESS table cut down to in-frame rearrangements. Part of the clones is not present; checked against another copy, under half of the missing clones reflect an unresolved V gene, and the others are unexplained. V and J calls and clone size follow that table, whereas D and trimming were derived from the DNA. In this sample the table shows more than 120,000 clones, about 10% of which occur a single time. The ten top clones hold around 1.4% of the sample.

CDR3 length: 15 amino acids, cysteine to phenylalanine. Only CDR3 DNA remains: 45 bases, in frame from the first base. The germline V gene yields LGHNA for CDR1 and YSLEER for CDR2. V is reduced by 0 bases and J by 1 base, leaving a spacing of 7 bases between them. From each donor, a single peripheral blood sample of about 120 mL on average was drawn into heparinised tubes. A BD FACSAria II and a panel including CD45RO, CCR7, CD25, CD127, CD95 and CD27 were used to sort naive, central memory, regulatory and stem cell-like memory CD4+ T cells. Purity was above 95% for every sorted population. Right away, PBMCs were isolated by Lymphoprep density gradient centrifugation and were stained directly, with no culture step. To minimize batch effects, samples were stained and sorted in pairs, one healthy donor with one patient per experiment. General study outcomes and caveats: HLA sub-analyses involved small numbers of individuals, so any influence of HLA type on TCRB rearrangement remained unresolved. The naive, central memory and regulatory TCRB repertoires appeared to resemble one another more closely among patients than among healthy donors. In all four CD4+ subsets, TCRB CDR3 length was moderately but significantly shorter in type 1 diabetes patients. PCR might favor shorter templates, but patient and control samples were amplified and corrected together, so any skew would affect both groups equally. At VDJ recombination sites, type 1 diabetes patients had fewer insertions and more deleted nucleotides, which implies abnormalities in thymic rearrangement. Because cDNA rather than genomic DNA was sequenced, highly expressing activated cells could have been over-represented, although no difference in activation and CD3 levels was found between groups.

What was sequenced was naive CD4+ T cells from blood. In light of the paper, this sample's cell subset or site label describes: true naive CD4+ T cells. The clonotype originates from a man between 18 and 29 years old in good health. Recombination linked TRBV4-3 to TRBJ1-3, with the identity of the D gene unclear. The sequenced DNA is TGCGCCAGCAGCCAAGATAAAACTTCTGGAAACACCATATATTTT. Its translation is CASSQDKTSGNTIYF.